This TCR beta chain was captured by sequencing in a study of early T cells in non-severe SARS-CoV-2 infection. Study-level information: Sequenced material consisted of bulk RNA (from unsorted whole blood), and chains were unpaired.

Germline V lookup: CDR1 LNHDA, CDR2 SQIVND (reference sequence). The CDR3 contains 13 residues. Trimming took 3 bases from V and 4 from J, leaving 7 bases between them. Findings of the study overall: Matching with VDJdb favored anti-spike CD8 responses (missing private and CD4 specificities).

This clonotype appeared many times. Its antigen is still unknown. In the library, individual cDNA molecules carried attached unique molecular identifiers. TCRdb reanalysed the 5' RACE reads using MiXCR and keeps one entry per CDR3 protein. The sample holds about 48,000 distinct CDR3 sequences, 5.6% seen once. The sample taken for sequencing was whole blood. The TCR originated in an adult who was a healthcare worker with PCR-confirmed SARS-CoV-2 infection or an uninfected control (not recorded which). The chain carries TRBV19 and TRBJ2-4; D call uncertain. CDR3 sequence reads: CASSMGSKNIQYF. CDR3 nucleotide sequence: TGTGCCAGTAGTATGGGTTCAAAAAACATTCAGTACTTC.